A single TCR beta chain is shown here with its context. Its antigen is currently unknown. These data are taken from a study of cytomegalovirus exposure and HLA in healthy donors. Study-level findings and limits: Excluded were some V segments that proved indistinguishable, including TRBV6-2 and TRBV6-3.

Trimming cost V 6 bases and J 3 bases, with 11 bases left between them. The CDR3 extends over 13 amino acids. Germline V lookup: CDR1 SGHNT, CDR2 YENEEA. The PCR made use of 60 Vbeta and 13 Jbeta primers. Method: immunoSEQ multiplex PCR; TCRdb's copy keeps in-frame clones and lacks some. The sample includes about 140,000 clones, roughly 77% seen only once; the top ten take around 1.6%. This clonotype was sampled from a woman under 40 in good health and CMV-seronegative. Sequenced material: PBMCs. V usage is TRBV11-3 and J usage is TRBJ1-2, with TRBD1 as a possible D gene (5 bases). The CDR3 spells CASSLGADYGYTF. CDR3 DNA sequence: TGTGCCAGCAGTCTAGGGGCGGACTATGGCTACACCTTC.